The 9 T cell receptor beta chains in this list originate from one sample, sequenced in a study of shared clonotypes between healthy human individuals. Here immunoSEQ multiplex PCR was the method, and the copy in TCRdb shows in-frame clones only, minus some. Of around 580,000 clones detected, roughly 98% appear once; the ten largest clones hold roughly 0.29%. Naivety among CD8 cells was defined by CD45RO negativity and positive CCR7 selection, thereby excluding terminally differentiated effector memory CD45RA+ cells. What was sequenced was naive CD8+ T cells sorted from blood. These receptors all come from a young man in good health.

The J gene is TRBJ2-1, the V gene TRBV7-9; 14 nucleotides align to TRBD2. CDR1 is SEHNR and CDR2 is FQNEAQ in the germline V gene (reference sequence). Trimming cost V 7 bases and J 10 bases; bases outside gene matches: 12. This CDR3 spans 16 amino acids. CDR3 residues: CASTETSGRAFSEQFF. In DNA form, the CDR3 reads TGTGCCAGCACTGAGACTAGCGGGAGGGCCTTCTCCGAGCAGTTCTTC. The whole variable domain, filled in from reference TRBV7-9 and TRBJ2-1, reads DTGVSQNPRHKITKRGQNVTFRCDPISEHNRLYWYRQTLGQGPEFLTYFQNEAQLEKSRLLSDRFSAERPKGSFSTLEIQRTEQGDSAMYLCASTETSGRAFSEQFFGPGTRLTVL.

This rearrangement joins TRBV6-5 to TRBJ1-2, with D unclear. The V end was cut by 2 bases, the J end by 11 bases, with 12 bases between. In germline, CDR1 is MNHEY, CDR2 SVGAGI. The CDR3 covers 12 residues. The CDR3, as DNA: TGTGCCAGCAGTTACGGTCCAACCCAGTACACCTTC. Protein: CASSYGPTQYTF.

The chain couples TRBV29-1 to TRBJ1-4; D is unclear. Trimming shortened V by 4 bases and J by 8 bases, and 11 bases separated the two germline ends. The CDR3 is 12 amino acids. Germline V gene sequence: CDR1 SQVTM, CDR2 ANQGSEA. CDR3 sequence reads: CSVVGEGEKLFF. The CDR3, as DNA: TGCAGCGTTGTCGGGGAGGGAGAAAAACTGTTTTTT.

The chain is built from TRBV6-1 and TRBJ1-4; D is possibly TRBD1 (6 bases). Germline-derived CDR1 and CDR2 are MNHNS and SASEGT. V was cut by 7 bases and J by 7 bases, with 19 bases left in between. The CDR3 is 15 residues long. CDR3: CASKRGRGISEKLFF. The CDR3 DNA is TGTGCCAGCAAGAGGGGCAGGGGTATTAGTGAAAAACTGTTTTTT.

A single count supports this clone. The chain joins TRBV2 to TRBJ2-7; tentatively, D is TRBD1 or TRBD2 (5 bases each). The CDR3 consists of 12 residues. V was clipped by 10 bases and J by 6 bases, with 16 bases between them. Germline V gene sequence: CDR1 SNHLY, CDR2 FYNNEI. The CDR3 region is CAMNKRGLEQYF. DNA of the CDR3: TGTGCCATGAACAAGAGGGGCCTCGAGCAGTACTTC.

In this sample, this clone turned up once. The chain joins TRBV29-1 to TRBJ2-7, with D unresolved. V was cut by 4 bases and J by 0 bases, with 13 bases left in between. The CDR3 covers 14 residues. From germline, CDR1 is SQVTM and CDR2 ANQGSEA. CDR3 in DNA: TGCAGCGTTGTGGGTCGGCAGAGCTCCTACGAGCAGTACTTC. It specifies CSVVGRQSSYEQYF.

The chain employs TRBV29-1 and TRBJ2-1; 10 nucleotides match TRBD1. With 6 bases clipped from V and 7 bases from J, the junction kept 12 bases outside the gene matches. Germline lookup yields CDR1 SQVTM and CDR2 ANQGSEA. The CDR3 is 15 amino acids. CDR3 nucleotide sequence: TGCAGCGTGGCCCTTAGACAGGGGGCGCTTAATGAGCAGTTCTTC. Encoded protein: CSVALRQGALNEQFF.

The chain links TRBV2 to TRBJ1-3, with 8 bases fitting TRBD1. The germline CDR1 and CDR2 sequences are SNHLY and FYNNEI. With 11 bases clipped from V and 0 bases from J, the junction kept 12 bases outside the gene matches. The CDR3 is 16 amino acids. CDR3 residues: CALAGGDRTSGNTIYF. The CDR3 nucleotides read TGTGCCCTGGCTGGGGGGGACAGGACCTCTGGAAACACCATATATTTT.

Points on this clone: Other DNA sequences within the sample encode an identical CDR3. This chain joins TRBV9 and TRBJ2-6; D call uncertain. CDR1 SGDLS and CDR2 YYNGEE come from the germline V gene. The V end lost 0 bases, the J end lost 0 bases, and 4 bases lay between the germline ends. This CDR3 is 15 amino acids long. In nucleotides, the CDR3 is TGTGCCAGCAGCGTAGGGGGCTCTGGGGCCAACGTCCTGACTTTC. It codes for CASSVGGSGANVLTF.